This TCR beta chain is from a study of T cells in Graves' hyperthyroidism and ophthalmopathy. Findings of the study overall: A model of 13 V-J features distinguished ophthalmopathy from stable hyperthyroidism.

This clonotype was seen a handful of times. What it recognizes is unknown. Patients showing uncontrolled infection, other autoimmune disease, pregnancy or lactation were ineligible. Amplification yielded TCR beta CDR3 regions, with RNA transcripts as the source. In the first-round RT-PCR of the TCR CDR3, the HTBI primer set was used. One entry per CDR3 protein, called by TCRdb with MiXCR from the multiplex PCR reads. The sample has around 620,000 distinct CDR3 sequences, about a sixth seen once; the top ten hold approximately 3.9%. Sequenced material: blood. The sequence was collected from a young woman with Graves' hyperthyroidism.

The CDR3 region has the DNA TGTGCCAGCAGCAATGTCAGGGAAATGAACACTGAAGCTTTCTTT. This translates into CASSNVREMNTEAFF. The rearrangement uses TRBV7-9 and TRBJ1-1; weak D call: TRBD1 (5 bases). Germline V gene sequence: CDR1 SEHNR, CDR2 FQNEAQ (reference sequence). V lost 5 bases and J 0 bases, leaving 13 bases between the germline ends. This CDR3 has 15 amino acids. The full variable domain, with the rest looked up from reference TRBV7-9 and TRBJ1-1, is DTGVSQNPRHKITKRGQNVTFRCDPISEHNRLYWYRQTLGQGPEFLTYFQNEAQLEKSRLLSDRFSAERPKGSFSTLEIQRTEQGDSAMYLCASSNVREMNTEAFFGQGTRLTVV.